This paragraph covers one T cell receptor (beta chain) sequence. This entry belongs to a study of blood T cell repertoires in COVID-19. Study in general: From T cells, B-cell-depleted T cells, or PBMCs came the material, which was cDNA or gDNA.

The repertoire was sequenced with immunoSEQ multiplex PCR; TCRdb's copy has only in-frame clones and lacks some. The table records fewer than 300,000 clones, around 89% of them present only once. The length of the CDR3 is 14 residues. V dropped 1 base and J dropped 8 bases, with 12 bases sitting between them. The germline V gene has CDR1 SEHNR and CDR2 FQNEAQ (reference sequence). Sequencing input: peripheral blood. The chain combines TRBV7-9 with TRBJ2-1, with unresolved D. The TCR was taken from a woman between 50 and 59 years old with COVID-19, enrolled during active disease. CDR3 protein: CASSLGFGSDEQFF. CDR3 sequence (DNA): TGTGCCAGCAGCTTAGGTTTTGGTTCGGATGAGCAGTTCTTC.